This entry concerns a single T cell receptor (beta chain). What it recognizes is unknown. With a much larger clone just one base away, this may be a read error. Germline CDR1 is DFQATT and CDR2 is SNEGSKA (reference sequence). CDR3 length: 13 residues. V lost 1 base and J lost 4, with 9 bases in between. After the first PCR, alpha and beta chain libraries were processed separately. Two oligonucleotides, mixed equimolar, formed the beta constant-region primer covering TRBC1 and TRBC2. A single record per CDR3 protein comes from TCRdb applying MiXCR to the UMI-ligation and nested PCR reads. The sample includes some 4,600 distinct CDR3 sequences, approximately 7.5% seen only once; the top ten take 65% to 90%. The data originate from a study of naive and memory T cell subsets. Regarding the study as a whole: TCR counts from RNA may reflect activation-linked expression changes.

The specimen sequenced was CD4+ TEMRA cells from blood. As to subset: effector memory re-expressing CD45RA, CD45RA+ CD27-. The chain recombines TRBV20-1 with TRBJ2-3; unclear D gene. This TCR derives from a human donor in good health. CDR3 loop: CSARGGGSDTQYF. In DNA, the CDR3 is TGCAGTGCTAGAGGTGGCGGTTCAGATACGCAGTATTTT.